This T cell receptor (beta chain) was identified in a study of T cell changes during pregnancy in multiple sclerosis. Here immunoSEQ multiplex PCR was the method, and the copy in TCRdb shows in-frame clones only, minus some. The table includes approximately 30,000 clones, roughly 87% detected once. Here the sequenced sample was CD8+ T cells from peripheral blood mononuclear cells, taken before pregnancy. This clonotype originated in a female donor with multiple sclerosis, enrolled in a pregnancy study.

The CDR3 is CASSMDGNYNEQFF. CDR3 coding DNA: TGTGCCAGCAGTATGGACGGGAACTACAATGAGCAGTTCTTC. The rearrangement uses TRBV27 and TRBJ2-1, with D maybe TRBD2 (5 bases). V lost 5 bases and J lost 3, with 11 bases in between. This CDR3 contains 14 residues. The germline V gene encodes CDR1 MNHEY and CDR2 SMNVEV (reference sequence).